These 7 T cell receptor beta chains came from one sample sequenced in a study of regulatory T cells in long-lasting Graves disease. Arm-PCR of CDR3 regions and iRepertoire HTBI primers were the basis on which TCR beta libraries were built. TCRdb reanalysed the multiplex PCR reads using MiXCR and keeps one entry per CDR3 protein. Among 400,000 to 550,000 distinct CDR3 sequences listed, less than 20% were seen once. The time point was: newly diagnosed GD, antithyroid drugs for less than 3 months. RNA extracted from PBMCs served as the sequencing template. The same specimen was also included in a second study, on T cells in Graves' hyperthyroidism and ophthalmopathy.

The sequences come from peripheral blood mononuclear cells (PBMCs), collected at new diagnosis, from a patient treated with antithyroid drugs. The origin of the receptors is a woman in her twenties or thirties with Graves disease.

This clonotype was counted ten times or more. The CDR3 DNA reads TGTGCCAGCGGCCAACTGAACACTGAAGCTTTCTTT. Encoded protein: CASGQLNTEAFF. The gene calls are TRBV2 and TRBJ1-1; D not certain. CDR1 is SNHLY and CDR2 is FYNNEI in the germline V gene. The length of the CDR3 is 12 residues. V was cut by 8 bases and J by 0 bases, with 7 bases left in between. The whole variable domain, filled in from reference TRBV2 and TRBJ1-1, reads EPEVTQTPSHQVTQMGQEVILRCVPISNHLYFYWYRQILGQKVEFLVSFYNNEISEKSEIFDDQFSVERPDGSNFTLKIRSTKLEDSAMYFCASGQLNTEAFFGQGTRLTVV.

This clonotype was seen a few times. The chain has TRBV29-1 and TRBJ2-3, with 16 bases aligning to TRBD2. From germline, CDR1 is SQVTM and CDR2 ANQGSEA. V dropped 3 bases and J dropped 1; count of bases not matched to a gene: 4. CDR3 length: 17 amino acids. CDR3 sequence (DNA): TGCAGCGTTGATGGGACTAGCGGGAGGGGTGGCACAGATACGCAGTATTTT. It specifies CSVDGTSGRGGTDTQYF.

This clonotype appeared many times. The CDR3 DNA follows: TGTGCCAGCATGACGGGGGATACCTATAGCTCCTACGAGCAGTACTTC. Encoded protein: CASMTGDTYSSYEQYF. The chain uses TRBV27 and TRBJ2-7, with D maybe TRBD2 (6 bases). V was pared by 7 bases and J by 0 bases, with 19 bases between. The CDR3 runs 16 residues. CDR1 is MNHEY, CDR2 SMNVEV, per germline (reference sequence).

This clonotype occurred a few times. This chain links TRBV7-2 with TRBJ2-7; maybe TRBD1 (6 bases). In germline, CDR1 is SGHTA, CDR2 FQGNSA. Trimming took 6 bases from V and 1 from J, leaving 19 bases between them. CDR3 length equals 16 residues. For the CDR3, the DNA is TGTGCCAGCAGTCCACAGGGTCTAGAAGGGTCCTACGAGCAGTACTTC. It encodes CASSPQGLEGSYEQYF.

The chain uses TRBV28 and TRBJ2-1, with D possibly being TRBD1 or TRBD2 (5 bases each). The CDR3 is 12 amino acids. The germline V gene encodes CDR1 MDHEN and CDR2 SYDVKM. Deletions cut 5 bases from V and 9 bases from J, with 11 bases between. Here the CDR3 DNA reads TGTGCCAGCAGTAAGCTTGGGGGTGAGCAGTTCTTC. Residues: CASSKLGGEQFF. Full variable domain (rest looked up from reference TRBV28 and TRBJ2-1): DVKVTQSSRYLVKRTGEKVFLECVQDMDHENMFWYRQDPGLGLRLIYFSYDVKMKEKGDIPEGYSVSREKKERFSLILESASTNQTSMYLCASSKLGGEQFFGPGTRLTVL.

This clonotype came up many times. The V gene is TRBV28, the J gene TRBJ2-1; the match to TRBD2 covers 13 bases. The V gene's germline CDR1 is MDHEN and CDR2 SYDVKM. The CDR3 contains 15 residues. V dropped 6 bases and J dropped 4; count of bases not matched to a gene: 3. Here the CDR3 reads CASSKGLAGYNEQFF. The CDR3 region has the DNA TGTGCCAGCAGCAAGGGACTAGCGGGGTACAATGAGCAGTTCTTC.

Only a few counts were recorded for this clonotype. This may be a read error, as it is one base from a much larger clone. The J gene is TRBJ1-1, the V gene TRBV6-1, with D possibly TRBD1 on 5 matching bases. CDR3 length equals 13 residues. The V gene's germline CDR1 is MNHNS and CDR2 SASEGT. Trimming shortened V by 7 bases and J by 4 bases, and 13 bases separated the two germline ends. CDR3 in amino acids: CASTLTGGTEAFF. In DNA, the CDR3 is TGTGCCAGCACCTTAACCGGGGGCACTGAAGCTTTCTTT.